This T cell receptor beta chain is drawn from a study of siplizumab effects on memory and regulatory T cells. Comment on this clone: The antigen is not known.

The assay covered some 98,000 TCR templates per sample. Using immunoSEQ multiplex PCR, the repertoire was profiled, and TCRdb retains in-frame clones only, with some absent. The sample has some 100,000 clones; 94% are singletons. There are 12 residues in the CDR3. Trimming cost V 4 bases and J 4 bases, with 8 bases left between them. Germline CDR1 SGHNT, CDR2 YYREEE (reference sequence). Study-level findings and limits: Naive T cells looked more diverse than memory cells, and they looked like major contributors to the alloresponse. Of the proliferating CD4+ or CD8+ clones, roughly 75-96% lacked a naive or memory phenotype that could be assigned.

Sequencing input: non-Treg CD4+ T cells sorted from blood. V is TRBV5-4 and J is TRBJ1-1; the D is unclear. This clonotype was sampled from a human donor in good health. CDR3 DNA sequence: TGTGCCAGCAGCATTGGGAGCACTGAAGCTTTCTTT. It yields the protein CASSIGSTEAFF.